A selection of T cell receptor beta chains follows, all from one sample in a study of cytomegalovirus exposure and HLA in healthy donors. TCRdb keeps only in-frame clones here, not all; method: immunoSEQ multiplex PCR. This table has about 130,000 clones, 70% to 80% appearing once. Specimen: PBMCs. The receptors were sampled from a man aged 25-45 years in good health and CMV-seronegative. Each CDR3 is given with its conserved first and last residue. Fields, in order: V gene, J gene, clone size, D gene, CDR3 DNA, CDR3 protein. The D gene is left open where the match is weak. Size is stated for part of the rows, as once, few or many counts, or as a class when the clone is expanded.

v_call: TRBV11-2
j_call: TRBJ2-1
clone_size: NA
d_call: NA
cdr3_nt: TGTGCCAGCAGCTGGAGGTACAATGAGCAGTTCTTC
cdr3_aa: CASSWRYNEQFF

v_call: TRBV2
j_call: TRBJ2-5
clone_size: NA
d_call: NA
cdr3_nt: TGTGCCAGCAGTGAAGCGGCGACCCAGTACTTC
cdr3_aa: CASSEAATQYF

v_call: TRBV29-1
j_call: TRBJ1-4
clone_size: NA
d_call: TRBD1
cdr3_nt: TGCAGCGGAGCGACAGGGTATGAAAAACTGTTTTTT
cdr3_aa: CSGATGYEKLFF

v_call: TRBV12-5
j_call: TRBJ2-2
clone_size: NA
d_call: TRBD1
cdr3_nt: TGTGCTAGTGGATCCAGACAGGGGGCCGGGGAGCTGTTTTTT
cdr3_aa: CASGSRQGAGELFF

v_call: TRBV18
j_call: TRBJ2-2
clone_size: once
d_call: NA
cdr3_nt: TGTGCCAGCTCACCAGGGAGTACGAACACCGGGGAGCTGTTTTTT
cdr3_aa: CASSPGSTNTGELFF

v_call: TRBV5-1
j_call: TRBJ2-5
clone_size: few
d_call: TRBD2
cdr3_nt: TGCGCCAGCAGCGGGGGACTAGCGGGAGGAGAGACCCAGTACTTC
cdr3_aa: CASSGGLAGGETQYF

v_call: TRBV14
j_call: TRBJ2-7
clone_size: NA
d_call: NA
cdr3_nt: TGTGCCAGCAGCCAAGATCCGGGCCAGGGGACCCACGAGCAGTACTTC
cdr3_aa: CASSQDPGQGTHEQYF

v_call: TRBV2
j_call: TRBJ2-3
clone_size: few
d_call: TRBD1
cdr3_nt: TGTGCCAGCAGTGGAACTGGACAGGGTCGTTTCTCTAGCACAGATACGCAGTATTTT
cdr3_aa: CASSGTGQGRFSSTDTQYF

v_call: TRBV5-4
j_call: TRBJ2-1
clone_size: NA
d_call: TRBD2
cdr3_nt: TGTGCCAGCGGAGGACTAGCGGACAATGAGCAGTTCTTC
cdr3_aa: CASGGLADNEQFF

v_call: TRBV7-9
j_call: TRBJ1-1
clone_size: NA
d_call: NA
cdr3_nt: TGTGCCAGCAGCTTTGGAGGCGCTGAAGCTTTCTTT
cdr3_aa: CASSFGGAEAFF

v_call: TRBV9
j_call: TRBJ1-3
clone_size: NA
d_call: NA
cdr3_nt: TGTGCCAGCAGCGCGGAGACCCGCTCCTCTGGAAACACCATATATTTT
cdr3_aa: CASSAETRSSGNTIYF

v_call: TRBV4-1
j_call: TRBJ2-2
clone_size: NA
d_call: NA
cdr3_nt: TGCGCCAGCAGCCAAGCTGGAGCACCGAACACCGGGGAGCTGTTTTTT
cdr3_aa: CASSQAGAPNTGELFF

v_call: TRBV2
j_call: TRBJ2-7
clone_size: NA
d_call: NA
cdr3_nt: TGTGCCAGCGCCACAGGGGGGGGGTGGGACGAGCAGTACTTC
cdr3_aa: CASATGGGWDEQYF

v_call: TRBV5-1
j_call: TRBJ2-3
clone_size: NA
d_call: TRBD2
cdr3_nt: TGCGCCAGCAGCACATCTAGCGGCCGCACAGATACGCAGTATTTT
cdr3_aa: CASSTSSGRTDTQYF

v_call: TRBV6-6
j_call: TRBJ2-7
clone_size: NA
d_call: NA
cdr3_nt: TGTGCCAGCAGTGAGACACACTACGAGCAGTACTTC
cdr3_aa: CASSETHYEQYF

v_call: TRBV11-2
j_call: TRBJ2-5
clone_size: NA
d_call: NA
cdr3_nt: TGTGCCAGCAGCTCTTTTTCAGGGTTCCAAGAGACCCAGTACTTC
cdr3_aa: CASSSFSGFQETQYF

v_call: TRBV7-7
j_call: TRBJ2-1
clone_size: once
d_call: TRBD2
cdr3_nt: TGTGCTAGCAGCTCTGCCGGGACTAGCGTCAATGAGCAGTTCTTC
cdr3_aa: CASSSAGTSVNEQFF

v_call: TRBV30
j_call: TRBJ2-3
clone_size: NA
d_call: NA
cdr3_nt: TGTGCCTGGAGTAACGTCAGGCATACGCAGTATTTT
cdr3_aa: CAWSNVRHTQYF

v_call: TRBV6-1
j_call: TRBJ2-1
clone_size: few
d_call: NA
cdr3_nt: TGTGCCAGCAGCCTGAGTGCTCCGGGGTACAATGAGCAGTTCTTC
cdr3_aa: CASSLSAPGYNEQFF

v_call: TRBV6-1
j_call: TRBJ2-2
clone_size: once
d_call: TRBD1
cdr3_nt: TGTGCCAGCAGTGAAGAGGCAGGGGGCATCGGGGAGCTGTTTTTT
cdr3_aa: CASSEEAGGIGELFF

v_call: TRBV11-3
j_call: TRBJ2-3
clone_size: NA
d_call: TRBD1
cdr3_nt: TGTGCCAGCAGCTTAGGGGACAGGACCACCACAGATACGCAGTATTTT
cdr3_aa: CASSLGDRTTTDTQYF

v_call: TRBV6-1
j_call: TRBJ1-2
clone_size: NA
d_call: NA
cdr3_nt: TGTGCCAGCAGTGAAAGATCAGGGGTTAACTATGGCTACACCTTC
cdr3_aa: CASSERSGVNYGYTF

v_call: TRBV7-6
j_call: TRBJ2-5
clone_size: NA
d_call: TRBD2
cdr3_nt: TGTGCCAGCAGCGTCACTAGCGGGAGAGGGGAGACCCAGTACTTC
cdr3_aa: CASSVTSGRGETQYF

v_call: TRBV18
j_call: TRBJ2-4
clone_size: NA
d_call: NA
cdr3_nt: TGTGCCAGCTCACCAGGGGCAGGGAATGGCGACATTCAGTACTTC
cdr3_aa: CASSPGAGNGDIQYF

v_call: TRBV2
j_call: TRBJ1-3
clone_size: few
d_call: TRBD1
cdr3_nt: TGTGCCAGGGACTCCCAGACCCCGGGACAGGGGGCTAGGAGGGGAAACACCATATATTTT
cdr3_aa: CARDSQTPGQGARRGNTIYF

v_call: TRBV2
j_call: TRBJ2-1
clone_size: NA
d_call: NA
cdr3_nt: TGTGCCAGCAGTGAATCGACTTCTCATAACAATGAGCAGTTCTTC
cdr3_aa: CASSESTSHNNEQFF

v_call: TRBV6-5
j_call: TRBJ2-7
clone_size: NA
d_call: TRBD2
cdr3_nt: TGTGCCAGCAGTACCGGGACTAGCGGGGGATTACAGTACTTC
cdr3_aa: CASSTGTSGGLQYF

v_call: TRBV5-1
j_call: TRBJ1-1
clone_size: NA
d_call: NA
cdr3_nt: TGCGCCAGCAGCTTGGCCCAGGGAAATACTGAAGCTTTCTTT
cdr3_aa: CASSLAQGNTEAFF

v_call: TRBV7-8
j_call: TRBJ1-2
clone_size: NA
d_call: TRBD1
cdr3_nt: TGTGCCAGCAGTCAAGGGACAGGGACCAGCTATGGCTACACCTTC
cdr3_aa: CASSQGTGTSYGYTF

v_call: TRBV19
j_call: TRBJ1-1
clone_size: NA
d_call: NA
cdr3_nt: TGTGCCAGTATAGGGGTTGGGGGGAATGCTTTCTTT
cdr3_aa: CASIGVGGNAFF

v_call: TRBV7-9
j_call: TRBJ2-1
clone_size: NA
d_call: NA
cdr3_nt: TGTGCCAGCAGCTTAACCAGGGAATACAATGAGCAGTTCTTC
cdr3_aa: CASSLTREYNEQFF

v_call: TRBV5-4
j_call: TRBJ1-1
clone_size: NA
d_call: NA
cdr3_nt: TGTGCCAGCAGCTACCGTCGGGGGGTGGGCACTGAAGCTTTCTTT
cdr3_aa: CASSYRRGVGTEAFF

v_call: TRBV2
j_call: TRBJ1-5
clone_size: once
d_call: NA
cdr3_nt: TGTGCCACCAGGGAATACAATCAGCCCCAGCATTTT
cdr3_aa: CATREYNQPQHF

v_call: TRBV9
j_call: TRBJ2-1
clone_size: once
d_call: NA
cdr3_nt: TGTGCCAGCAGCGTAGGTTGGCACTCCTACAATGAGCAGTTCTTC
cdr3_aa: CASSVGWHSYNEQFF

v_call: TRBV5-1
j_call: TRBJ2-1
clone_size: few
d_call: TRBD2
cdr3_nt: TGCGCCAGCAGCGAGGGACTAGCGGGATACTACAATGAGCAGTTCTTC
cdr3_aa: CASSEGLAGYYNEQFF

v_call: TRBV12-5
j_call: TRBJ2-2
clone_size: NA
d_call: NA
cdr3_nt: TGTGCTAGTGGTTTGGGGACAGCCACCGGGGAGCTGTTTTTT
cdr3_aa: CASGLGTATGELFF

v_call: TRBV29-1
j_call: TRBJ1-1
clone_size: NA
d_call: NA
cdr3_nt: TGCAGCGTTGAAGGTGCAGTTTCGCGGACTGAAGCTTTCTTT
cdr3_aa: CSVEGAVSRTEAFF

v_call: TRBV27
j_call: TRBJ2-3
clone_size: few
d_call: TRBD1
cdr3_nt: TGTGCCAGCAGGCAGGGGGCAGATACGCAGTATTTT
cdr3_aa: CASRQGADTQYF

v_call: TRBV10-3
j_call: TRBJ1-1
clone_size: few
d_call: NA
cdr3_nt: TGTGCCATCAGTGATTTCACACAGAACACTGAAGCTTTCTTT
cdr3_aa: CAISDFTQNTEAFF

v_call: TRBV6-5
j_call: TRBJ2-3
clone_size: NA
d_call: NA
cdr3_nt: TGTGCCAGCAGTTATGCCACTCTTTCTAGCACAGATACGCAGTATTTT
cdr3_aa: CASSYATLSSTDTQYF

v_call: TRBV6-4
j_call: TRBJ2-1
clone_size: NA
d_call: TRBD2
cdr3_nt: TGTGCCAGCAGTGACGCGTTAGCGGGAGGATCCGAGCAGTTCTTC
cdr3_aa: CASSDALAGGSEQFF

v_call: TRBV5-1
j_call: TRBJ2-5
clone_size: NA
d_call: NA
cdr3_nt: TGCGCCAGCAGCTTGGCACAGGAAAAGGAGACCCAGTACTTC
cdr3_aa: CASSLAQEKETQYF

v_call: TRBV2
j_call: TRBJ1-5
clone_size: NA
d_call: TRBD1
cdr3_nt: TGTGCCAGCAGTGATGGGACAGGGTGGAGTCAGCCCCAGCATTTT
cdr3_aa: CASSDGTGWSQPQHF

v_call: TRBV5-1
j_call: TRBJ2-3
clone_size: NA
d_call: TRBD2
cdr3_nt: TGCGCCAGCAGACTAGCGGGTACCAGCACAGATACGCAGTATTTT
cdr3_aa: CASRLAGTSTDTQYF

v_call: TRBV5-1
j_call: TRBJ2-7
clone_size: NA
d_call: NA
cdr3_nt: TGCGCCAGCAGCTTGGGCGACAGATCAGCCTACGAGCAGTACTTC
cdr3_aa: CASSLGDRSAYEQYF

v_call: TRBV7-2
j_call: TRBJ2-1
clone_size: once
d_call: TRBD2
cdr3_nt: TGTGCCAGCAGCTTAATGGGACTAGCGGCTAACAATGAGCAGTTCTTC
cdr3_aa: CASSLMGLAANNEQFF

v_call: TRBV29-1
j_call: TRBJ2-5
clone_size: few
d_call: TRBD2
cdr3_nt: TGCAGCGTAAAGGGGACTAGCGGGAGGGACTCCCAAGAGACCCAGTACTTC
cdr3_aa: CSVKGTSGRDSQETQYF

v_call: TRBV19
j_call: TRBJ2-7
clone_size: once
d_call: TRBD2
cdr3_nt: TGTGCCAGTAGTACTAGCGGGAGCTACGAGCAGTACTTC
cdr3_aa: CASSTSGSYEQYF

v_call: TRBV6-5
j_call: TRBJ1-4
clone_size: once
d_call: NA
cdr3_nt: TGTGCCAGCAGTTCCCCGGGACTCTCAAATGAAAAACTGTTTTTT
cdr3_aa: CASSSPGLSNEKLFF